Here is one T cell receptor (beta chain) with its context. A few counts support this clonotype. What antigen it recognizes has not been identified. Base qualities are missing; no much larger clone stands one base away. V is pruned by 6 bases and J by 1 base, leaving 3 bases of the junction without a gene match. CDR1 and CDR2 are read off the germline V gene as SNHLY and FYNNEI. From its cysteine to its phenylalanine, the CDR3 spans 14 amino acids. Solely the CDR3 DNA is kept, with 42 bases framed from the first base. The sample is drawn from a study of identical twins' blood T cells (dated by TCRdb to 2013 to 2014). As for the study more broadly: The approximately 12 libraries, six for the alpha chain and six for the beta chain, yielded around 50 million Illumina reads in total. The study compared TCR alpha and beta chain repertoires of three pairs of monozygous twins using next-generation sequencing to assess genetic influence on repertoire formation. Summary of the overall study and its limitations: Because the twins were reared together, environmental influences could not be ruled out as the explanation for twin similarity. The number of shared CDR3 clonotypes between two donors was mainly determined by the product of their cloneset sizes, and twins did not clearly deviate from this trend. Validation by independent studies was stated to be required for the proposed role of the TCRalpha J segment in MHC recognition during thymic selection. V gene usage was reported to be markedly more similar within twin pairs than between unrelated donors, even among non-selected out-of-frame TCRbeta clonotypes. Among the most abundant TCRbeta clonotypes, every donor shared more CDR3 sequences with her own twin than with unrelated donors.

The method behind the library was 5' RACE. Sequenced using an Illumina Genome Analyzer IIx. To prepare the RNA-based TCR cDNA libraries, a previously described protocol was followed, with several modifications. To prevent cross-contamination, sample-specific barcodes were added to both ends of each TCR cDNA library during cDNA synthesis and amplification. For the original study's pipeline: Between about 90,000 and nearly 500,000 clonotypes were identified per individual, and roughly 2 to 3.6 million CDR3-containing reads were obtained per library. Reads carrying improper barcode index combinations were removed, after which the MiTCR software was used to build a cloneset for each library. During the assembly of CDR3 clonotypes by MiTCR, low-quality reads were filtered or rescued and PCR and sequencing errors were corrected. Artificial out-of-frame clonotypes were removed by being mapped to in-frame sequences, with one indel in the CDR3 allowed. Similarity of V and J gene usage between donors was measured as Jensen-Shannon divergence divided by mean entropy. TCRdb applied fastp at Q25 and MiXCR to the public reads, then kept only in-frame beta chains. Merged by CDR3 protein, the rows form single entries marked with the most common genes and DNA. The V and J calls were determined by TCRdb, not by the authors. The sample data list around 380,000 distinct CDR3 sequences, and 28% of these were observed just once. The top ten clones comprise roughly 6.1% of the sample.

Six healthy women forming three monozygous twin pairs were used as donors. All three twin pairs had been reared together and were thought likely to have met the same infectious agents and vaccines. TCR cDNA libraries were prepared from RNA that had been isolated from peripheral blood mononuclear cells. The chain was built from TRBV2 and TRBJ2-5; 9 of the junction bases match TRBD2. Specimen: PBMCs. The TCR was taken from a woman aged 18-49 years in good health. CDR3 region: CASRHSGGQETQYF. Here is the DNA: TGTGCCAGCAGACATAGCGGGGGCCAAGAGACCCAGTACTTC.